This T cell receptor (beta chain) comes out of a study of metastatic and nonmetastatic thyroid tumors. Study-level background: The authors compared repertoires across blood and tumor or nodule tissue from malignant and benign thyroid patients. Study observations and caveats: According to reports, the diversity of TCR beta was significantly higher in malignant thyroid tumors than in benign nodules, and this held in both blood and tumor samples.

Comments on this clone: The antigen remains undetermined.

CDR1 and CDR2 (germline): MNHEY, SVGAGI. V trimming: 10 bases; J trimming: 4 bases; junction bases outside the gene matches: 9. The CDR3 has 13 amino acids. Patients underwent thyroid surgery, and none had received any treatment before it. In the source study's methods: CDR3 differences across clinicopathological groups were used to build a distant-metastasis classifier for papillary thyroid cancer. Through MiXCR, TCRdb re-clonotyped the PCR reads. These V and J calls rely on TCRdb rather than the paper's analysis. The data contain 20,000 to 25,000 clones, approximately 30% of them singletons. The TCR sequence derives from a female donor with papillary thyroid cancer or a benign thyroid nodule (not recorded which). Some clones in this sample may be carry-over from other donors' samples. The rearrangement uses TRBV6-5 and TRBJ2-7, with 8 nucleotides matching TRBD1. The sequencing sample was made of blood. The chain's CDR3 is CAIRVTGVYEQYF. The CDR3 DNA sequence: TGTGCCATCAGAGTGACAGGGGTGTACGAGCAGTACTTC.